This paragraph covers one T cell receptor (beta chain) sequence. This clonotype was observed a handful of times. It has no known antigen specificity. One base away lies a much larger clone, so this may be a sequencing read error. Ophthalmopathy patients had moderately to severely active disease, Clinical Activity Score of at least 3, NOSPECS grade of at least 4, and duration under 3 months. The study excluded patients with uncontrolled infections, other autoimmune diseases, pregnancy or lactation. Diagnoses were based on clinical symptoms, serum thyroxine and TRAb, thyroid ultrasound and orbital computed tomography. Ficoll-Paque density gradient centrifugation was used to isolate PBMCs from 10 ml of fresh peripheral blood. Trizol reagent was used to extract total RNA, and RNA quality was then checked on an Agilent 2100 Bioanalyzer. This record comes from a study of T cells in Graves' hyperthyroidism and ophthalmopathy (dated by TCRdb to between 2019 and 2020). Notes on the research overall: Peripheral blood was sampled at the time of initial diagnosis, prior to any treatment. To identify distinguishing TCR V-J signatures, a discovery cohort of 90 to 100 patients was used, comprising 40 to 45 with Graves' ophthalmopathy and around 60 with stable Graves' hyperthyroidism. The study also compared thyroid tissue and blood T-cell repertoires from more than 5 Graves' hyperthyroidism patients. The 100 discovery patients were divided at random into training and test sets in a 7:3 ratio. Whether ophthalmopathy could be predicted prospectively was tested in an independent validation cohort made up of 18 hyperthyroidism patients plus 17 patients who later progressed to ophthalmopathy. The paper describes TCR Vbeta CDR3 sequencing of fewer than 150 peripheral blood samples, made up of about 40 ophthalmopathy patients, 70 to 80 hyperthyroidism patients and roughly 17 progressor patients. Once sampling was done, hyperthyroidism patients were given methimazole at a starting dose of 30 mg daily, whereas ophthalmopathy patients were given high-dose intravenous methylprednisolone.

TCR beta CDR3 regions were amplified from RNA transcripts. The first round of RT-PCR for the TCR CDR3 was performed with the HTBI primer set and the Qiagen OneStep RT-PCR kit. Libraries were constructed in a second round of multiplex PCR, after which size selection and purification were performed. Paired-end sequencing of the libraries was performed with 100 bp reads on an Illumina HiSeq2000. In the authors' own workflow: Raw data were processed with SOAPnuke, discarding reads with adapters, uncalled bases, mean Phred below 15, or no exact constant-primer or identifier match. COPE v1.2.5 was used to merge the high-quality paired reads, and each unique nucleotide sequence was defined as a clonotype. Clonotypes were aligned to IMGT TRBV, TRBD and TRBJ reference segments using MiTCR v1.1. The analysis was restricted to V-J combinations with a frequency above 0.0001, which together covered 99.2% of the repertoires. The TCS score was defined as the ratio of F50 (clonal expansion) to E x V (chaos), calculated using BLOSUM62-based TCRdist between CDR3 peptides within each V-J. Welch's t-statistics and random forest reduced 500 to 650 V-J features to about 12, which were used in a naive Bayes classifier (R e1071). In TCRdb, the public reads were trimmed at Q25 with fastp and aligned with MiXCR, with productive beta chains retained. Entries are consolidated by CDR3 protein sequence, retaining the most common genes and DNA. In this record, the V and J calls reflect TCRdb's handling and not the investigators' own analysis. A total of hundreds of thousands of distinct CDR3 sequences appear in this sample, about 20% of them only once. The ten biggest clones cover over 45% of the sample.

What the authors observed across the whole study: In validation, the model predicted progression to ophthalmopathy with approximately 71% sensitivity and around 72% specificity, a median of roughly seven months before onset. Ophthalmopathy was separated from stable hyperthyroidism by a 13 V-J signature model, with about 88% sensitivity and about 81% specificity obtained in cross-validation and 80%/75% obtained in testing. Sample size was not statistically predetermined, and investigators were not blinded to group allocation. Most expanded thyroid clonotypes (frequency above 0.001) were also detected in blood, suggesting blood repertoires may reflect thyroid immune responses.

The sequence came from a man aged 40-49 years with Graves' ophthalmopathy. Sequenced sample: blood.

The CDR3 protein is CASSLGTGGGYEQYF. The DNA reads as follows: TGTGCCAGCAGCTTAGGGACAGGGGGCGGCTACGAGCAGTACTTC. The chain joins TRBV7-9 to TRBJ2-7; a stretch of 11 junction bases matches TRBD1. For this chain, trimming is 1 base at the V end and 3 bases at the J end, and the number of junction bases without a gene match is 2. The cysteine opens and the phenylalanine closes a CDR3 of 15 amino acids. This entry keeps only the CDR3 DNA: 45 bases, framed from base 1. CDR1 and CDR2 (SEHNR, FQNEAQ) derive from the germline V gene (reference sequence).